This TCR beta chain was captured by sequencing in a study of blood T cell repertoires in COVID-19. The CDR3 contains 15 residues. Trimming removed 6 bases from V and 4 bases from J; junction bases left unmatched: 8. The germline gives CDR1 MGHRA, CDR2 YSYEKL. The repertoire was sequenced with immunoSEQ multiplex PCR; TCRdb's copy has only in-frame clones and lacks some. The sample has more than 45,000 clones, around nine tenths seen once. V and J are TRBV4-1 and TRBJ2-5; 10 bases fit TRBD2. The sequencing input was peripheral blood. This TCR derives from a human donor in a cohort sampled during active COVID-19. The CDR3 spells CASSLERGGRETQYF. The CDR3, as DNA: TGCGCCAGCAGTCTTGAGCGGGGGGGTAGAGAGACCCAGTACTTC.